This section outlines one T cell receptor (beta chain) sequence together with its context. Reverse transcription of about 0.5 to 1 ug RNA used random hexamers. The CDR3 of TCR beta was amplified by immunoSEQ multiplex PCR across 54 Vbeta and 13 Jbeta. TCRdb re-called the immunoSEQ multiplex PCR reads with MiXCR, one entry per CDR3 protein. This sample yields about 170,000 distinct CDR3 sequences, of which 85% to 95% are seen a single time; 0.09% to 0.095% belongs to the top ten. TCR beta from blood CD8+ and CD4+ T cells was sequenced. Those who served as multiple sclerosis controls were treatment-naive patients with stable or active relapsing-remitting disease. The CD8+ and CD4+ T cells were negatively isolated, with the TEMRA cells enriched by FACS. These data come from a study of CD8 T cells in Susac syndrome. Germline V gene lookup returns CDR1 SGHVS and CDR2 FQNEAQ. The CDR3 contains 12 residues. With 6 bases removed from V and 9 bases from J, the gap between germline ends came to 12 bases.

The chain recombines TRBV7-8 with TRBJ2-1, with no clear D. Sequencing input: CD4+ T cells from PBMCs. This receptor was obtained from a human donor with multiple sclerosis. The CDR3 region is CASRGIAAEQFF. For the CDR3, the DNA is TGTGCCAGCAGGGGAATCGCGGCTGAGCAGTTCTTC.